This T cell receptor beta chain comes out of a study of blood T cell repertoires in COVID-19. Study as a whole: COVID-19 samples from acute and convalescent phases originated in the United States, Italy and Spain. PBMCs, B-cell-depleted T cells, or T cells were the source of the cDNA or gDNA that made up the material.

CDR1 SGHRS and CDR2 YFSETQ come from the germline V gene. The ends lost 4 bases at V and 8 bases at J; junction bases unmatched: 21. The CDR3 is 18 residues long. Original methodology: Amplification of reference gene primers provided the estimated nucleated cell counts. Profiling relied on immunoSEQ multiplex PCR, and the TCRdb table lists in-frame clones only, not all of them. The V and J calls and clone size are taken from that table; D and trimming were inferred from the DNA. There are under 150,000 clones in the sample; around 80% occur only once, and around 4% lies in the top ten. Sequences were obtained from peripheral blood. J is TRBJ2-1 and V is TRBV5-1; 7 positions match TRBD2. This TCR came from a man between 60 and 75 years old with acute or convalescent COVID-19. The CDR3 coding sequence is TGCGCCAGCAGCCAGGCCCTGTTAGGCGGGAGAGTGGCGTATGAGCAGTTCTTC. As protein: CASSQALLGGRVAYEQFF.